This T cell receptor (beta chain) was captured by sequencing in a study of memory CD4+ T cells and cytomegalovirus serostatus. The method was immunoSEQ multiplex PCR; TCRdb's version includes in-frame clones alone and lacks a portion of them. The sample lists some 52,000 clones, more than 70% occurring once. Losses at the gene ends were 1 base for V and 0 bases for J; bases not matched to a gene: 1. The CDR3 runs to 15 residues. The germline CDR1 and CDR2 sequences are SGHTA and FQGTGA. The sort gate was single viable CD3+CD4+CD8-CD45RO+ cells for memory CD4+ T cells. Positive selection with CD4 microbeads enriched total CD4+ T cells.

The rearrangement links TRBV7-3 to TRBJ2-3; 7 bases are a match to TRBD2. The sample was memory CD4+ T cells from blood. This receptor was identified in an adult in good health and CMV-seropositive. CDR3 DNA sequence: TGTGCCAGCAGCTTAAGGGGAGGGAGCACAGATACGCAGTATTTT. Translation gives CASSLRGGSTDTQYF.